These T cell receptor beta chains were read from a single sample in a study of blood T cells in healthy people across ages. MiXCR, applied by TCRdb to the 5' RACE reads, yields one record per CDR3 protein. Altogether about a million distinct CDR3 sequences are present, 30% to 40% being singletons, with the ten largest covering roughly 14%. The sequenced material came from blood. The origin of the receptors is a man aged 18 to 30 in good health. CDR3s include the opening cysteine and the closing phenylalanine or tryptophan. A D gene is named only where the DNA matches it firmly. The size entry is marked missing in some rows and otherwise reads once, few, many or a size class.

TRBD1	.	TRBJ2-1	TRBV4-3	TGCGCCAGCAGCCGCAGGGGGCATGAGCAGTTCTTC	CASSRRGHEQFF
.	.	TRBJ2-1	TRBV4-3	TGCGCCAGCAGCCAGGACGGCTTCTCCTACAATGAGCAGTTCTTC	CASSQDGFSYNEQFF
.	few	TRBJ2-7	TRBV20-1	TGCAGTGCTAAAGGGACTCAATTAGAGCAGTACTTC	CSAKGTQLEQYF
TRBD1	.	TRBJ1-5	TRBV27	TGTGCCAGCAGTTTACAGGGCGACAGGGCGCATCAGCCCCAGCATTTT	CASSLQGDRAHQPQHF
TRBD1	.	TRBJ1-1	TRBV28	TGTGCCAGCACCTCGGGGACAGGGGAGGGGTTCAGTGAAGCTTTCTTT	CASTSGTGEGFSEAFF
.	.	TRBJ1-1	TRBV7-3	TGTGCCAGCAGCACCTGGGCCCGGGCGAGCACTGAAGCTTTCTTT	CASSTWARASTEAFF
.	.	TRBJ1-4	TRBV19	TGTGCCAGTGGTTTCGGGAGCTCTTTTAATGAAAAACTGTTTTTT	CASGFGSSFNEKLFF
TRBD2	.	TRBJ2-1	TRBV20-1	TGCAGTGCTAGAACAGCGGGGGGGCGCGATGAGCAGTTCTTC	CSARTAGGRDEQFF
.	.	TRBJ2-1	TRBV25-1	TGTGCCAGCAGTGAATTCCGGGGGAATGAGCAGTTCTTC	CASSEFRGNEQFF
.	many	TRBJ2-3	TRBV29-1	TGCAGCGTCGTCCAACTCTTCACAGATACGCAGTATTTT	CSVVQLFTDTQYF
.	.	TRBJ1-1	TRBV10-3	TGTGCCATCAGTGAGGCTCTTACCATGAACACTGAAGCTTTCTTT	CAISEALTMNTEAFF
TRBD1	few	TRBJ2-7	TRBV27	TGTGCCAGCAGTTTATTCAGGGACAGGGGGGTCGACGAGCAGTACTTC	CASSLFRDRGVDEQYF
TRBD1	.	TRBJ2-5	TRBV2	TGTGCCAGCAGGAAGGACAGGGGAAGTCAGGAGACCCAGTACTTC	CASRKDRGSQETQYF